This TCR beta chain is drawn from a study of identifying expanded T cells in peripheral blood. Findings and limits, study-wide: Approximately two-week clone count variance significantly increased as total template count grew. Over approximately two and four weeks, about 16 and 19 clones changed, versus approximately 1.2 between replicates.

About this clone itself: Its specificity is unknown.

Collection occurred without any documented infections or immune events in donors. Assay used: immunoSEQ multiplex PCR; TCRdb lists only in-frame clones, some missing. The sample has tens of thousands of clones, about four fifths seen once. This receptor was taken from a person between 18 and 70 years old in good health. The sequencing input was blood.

CDR3 residues: CASSLRGHQETQYF. The CDR3 coding sequence is TGCGCCAGCAGCTTGCGGGGCCACCAAGAGACCCAGTACTTC. This chain uses TRBV5-1 with TRBJ2-5, with D perhaps given as TRBD1 or TRBD2 (5 bases each). The CDR3 has 14 residues. V dropped 1 base and J dropped 0 bases, with 7 bases sitting between them. Germline lookup yields CDR1 SGHRS and CDR2 YFSETQ.